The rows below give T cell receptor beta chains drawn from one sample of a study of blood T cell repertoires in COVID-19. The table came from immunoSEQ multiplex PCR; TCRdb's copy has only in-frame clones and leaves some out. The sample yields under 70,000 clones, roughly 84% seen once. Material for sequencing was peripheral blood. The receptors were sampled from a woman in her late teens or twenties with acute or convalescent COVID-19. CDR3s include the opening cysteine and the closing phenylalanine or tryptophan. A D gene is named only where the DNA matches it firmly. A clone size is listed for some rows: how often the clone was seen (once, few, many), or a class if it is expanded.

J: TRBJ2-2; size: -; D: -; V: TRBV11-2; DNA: TGTGCCAGCAGCTTTACGAGTTCAAGCGCGAACACCGGGGAGCTGTTTTTT; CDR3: CASSFTSSSANTGELFF
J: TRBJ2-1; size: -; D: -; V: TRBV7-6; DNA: TGTGCCAGCACCCCGGGGGCTAGCGGATACAATGAGCAGTTCTTC; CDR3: CASTPGASGYNEQFF
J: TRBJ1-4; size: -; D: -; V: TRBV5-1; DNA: TGCGCCAGCAGCCAGGAGGGGCCAGCAACTAATGAAAAACTGTTTTTT; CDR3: CASSQEGPATNEKLFF
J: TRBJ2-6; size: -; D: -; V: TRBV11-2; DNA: TGTGCCAGCAGCTTAGAGCTTGGGCCTGGTCTCAGGGATAACGTCCTGACTTTC; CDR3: CASSLELGPGLRDNVLTF
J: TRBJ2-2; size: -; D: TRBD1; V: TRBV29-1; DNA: TGCAGCACAAGACAGGGGGCTGGCGGGGAGCTGTTTTTT; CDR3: CSTRQGAGGELFF
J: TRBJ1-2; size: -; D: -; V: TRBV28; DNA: TGTGCCAGCAGTTTATACCCGGACAGTAACTATGGCTACACCTTC; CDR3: CASSLYPDSNYGYTF
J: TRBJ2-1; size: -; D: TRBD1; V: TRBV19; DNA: TGTGCCAGTACCCTCCGTGGGACAGATGGTGAGCAGTTCTTC; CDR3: CASTLRGTDGEQFF
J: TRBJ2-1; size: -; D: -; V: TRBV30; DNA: TGTGCCTGGAGTGTAGAGTCAGGCCTGGCCTACAATGAGCAGTTCTTC; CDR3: CAWSVESGLAYNEQFF
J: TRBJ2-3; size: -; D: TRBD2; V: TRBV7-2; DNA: TGTGCCAGCAGCTTAAGACTAGCGGAAAACACAGATACGCAGTATTTT; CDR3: CASSLRLAENTDTQYF
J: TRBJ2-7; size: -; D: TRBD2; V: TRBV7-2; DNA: TGTGCCAGCAGCTTAGAAATGCGCGGGAGCCGATGGTACTTC; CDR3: CASSLEMRGSRWYF
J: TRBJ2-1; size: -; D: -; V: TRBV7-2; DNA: TGTGCCAGCAGCTTAAGACTAGTATCTTTCTTC; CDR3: CASSLRLVSFF
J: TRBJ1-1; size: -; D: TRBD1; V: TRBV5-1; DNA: TGCGCCAGCAGCTTGGAGCCTACAGGGGAAACTGAAGCTTTCTTT; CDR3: CASSLEPTGETEAFF
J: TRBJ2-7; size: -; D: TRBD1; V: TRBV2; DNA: TGTCCCACCAGCACCACGACAGGGTACCCCTACGAGCAGTACTTC; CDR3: CPTSTTTGYPYEQYF
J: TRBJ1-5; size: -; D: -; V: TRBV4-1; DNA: TGCGCCAGCAGCCAAGGCCTGGGCCAGCCCCAGCATTTT; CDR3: CASSQGLGQPQHF
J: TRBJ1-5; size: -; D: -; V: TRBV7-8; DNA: TGTGCCAGCAGCCCGCGACAGGCCCAAGGGGTTCAGCCCCAGCATTTT; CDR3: CASSPRQAQGVQPQHF
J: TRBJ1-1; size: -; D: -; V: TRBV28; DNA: TGTGCCAGCAGTCTAGGGGTAGGTGGCACTGAAGCTTTCTTT; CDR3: CASSLGVGGTEAFF
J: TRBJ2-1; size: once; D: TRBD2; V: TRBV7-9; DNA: TGTGCCAGCAGCCTCCCGACTAGCGGGATGGCGGGGGAGCAGTTCTTC; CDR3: CASSLPTSGMAGEQFF
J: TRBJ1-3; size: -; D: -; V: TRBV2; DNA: TGTGCCAGCAGTGAACGGGGAAACACCATATATTTT; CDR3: CASSERGNTIYF
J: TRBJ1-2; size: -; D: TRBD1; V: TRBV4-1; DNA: TGCGCCAGCAGCCAGCCCTGGGACAGGGGGAACTATGGCTACACCTTC; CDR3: CASSQPWDRGNYGYTF
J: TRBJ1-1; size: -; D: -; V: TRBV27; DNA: TGTGCCAGCAGAAACAGGGCTTCTAACACTGAAGCTTTCTTT; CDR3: CASRNRASNTEAFF
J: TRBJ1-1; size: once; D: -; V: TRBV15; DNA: TGTGCCACCAGCATAACGACAGGAAACACTGAAGCTTTCTTT; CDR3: CATSITTGNTEAFF
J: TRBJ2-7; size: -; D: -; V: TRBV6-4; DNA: TGTGCCAGCCGTAAACGGGGTTACGAGCAGTACTTC; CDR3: CASRKRGYEQYF
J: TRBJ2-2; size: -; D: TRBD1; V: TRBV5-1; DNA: TGCGCCAGCAGCCTTCAGGGACAGGGGGCTGTCGGGGAGCTGTTTTTT; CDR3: CASSLQGQGAVGELFF